This entry lists 24 T cell receptor beta chains sequenced from one sample in a study of blood T cell repertoires in COVID-19. Sequencing was performed with immunoSEQ multiplex PCR; in TCRdb, only in-frame clones are kept and a portion is missing. The data hold under 200,000 clones, with around 88% observed a single time. The specimen was PBMCs or T cells enriched from blood (not recorded which). These receptors all stem from a woman aged 45 to 65 in a cohort exposed to, infected with or recovered from COVID-19 (not recorded which).

This chain uses TRBV7-8 with TRBJ2-2, with TRBD2 matching 12 bases. With V trimmed by 4 bases and J by 4 bases, 4 bases remained unmatched. The CDR3 length is 16 residues. Germline V gives CDR1 SGHVS, CDR2 FQNEAQ. CDR3 in amino acids: CASSSRTSGVTGELFF. DNA for the CDR3: TGTGCCAGCAGCTCAAGGACTAGCGGGGTCACCGGGGAGCTGTTTTTT.

J is TRBJ1-4 and V is TRBV6-5, with TRBD1 identical over 9 bases. The ends lost 6 bases at V and 7 bases at J; junction bases unmatched: 6. The V gene's germline CDR1 is MNHEY and CDR2 SVGAGI. This CDR3 contains 14 residues. The CDR3 DNA is TGTGCCAGCAGGATGACAGGGGGTAGTGAAAAACTGTTTTTT. This gives the protein CASRMTGGSEKLFF.

The sample holds one count of this clone. The chain links TRBV11-1 to TRBJ1-2; D is possibly TRBD1 (5 bases). Trimming pared 6 bases from V and 2 bases from J, leaving 10 bases between. CDR3 length: 13 residues. Germline CDR1 reads SGHAT; CDR2 reads FQDESV (reference sequence). Here the CDR3 reads CASSPTENYGYTF. The DNA for the CDR3 is TGTGCCAGCAGTCCGACAGAAAACTATGGCTACACCTTC. Supplemented by reference TRBV11-1 and TRBJ1-2, the full variable domain reads EAEVAQSPRYKITEKSQAVAFWCDPISGHATLYWYRQILGQGPELLVQFQDESVVDDSQLPKDRFSAERLKGVDSTLKIQPAELGDSAMYLCASSPTENYGYTFGSGTRLTVV.

V gene TRBV2 combines with J gene TRBJ1-5, with unresolved D. The CDR3 spans 19 residues. Germline lookup yields CDR1 SNHLY and CDR2 FYNNEI. V was cut by 4 bases and J by 5 bases, with 27 bases left in between. The DNA for the CDR3 is TGTGCCAGCAGTGTTCGGGGAAGGCAGACCGCGTTCATAGATCAGCCCCAGCATTTT. It encodes CASSVRGRQTAFIDQPQHF.

The CDR3, as DNA: TGTGCCAGCAGCTTGGACAGGGACACTGAAGCTTTCTTT. It yields the protein CASSLDRDTEAFF. This sequence joins TRBV7-8 and TRBJ1-1, with TRBD1 identical over 8 bases. The CDR3 is 13 residues long. Germline V gene sequence: CDR1 SGHVS, CDR2 FQNEAQ. V gave up 3 bases and J gave up 3 bases; unmatched junction bases: 0.

The gene calls are TRBV29-1 and TRBJ1-2, with D perhaps TRBD1 (5 bases). This CDR3 spans 12 amino acids. Germline V gene lookup returns CDR1 SQVTM and CDR2 ANQGSEA. Trimming removed 4 bases from V and 3 bases from J, with 9 bases in between. CDR3 sequence reads: CSVVTGDYGYTF. The CDR3 DNA reads as TGCAGCGTTGTAACAGGAGACTATGGCTACACCTTC.

The rearrangement links TRBV3-1 (or the pseudogene TRBV3-2) to TRBJ2-5; D remains ambiguous. The CDR3 is made up of 12 amino acids. V lost 2 bases and J 5 bases, leaving 6 bases between the germline ends. Germline V CDR1 and CDR2: LGHDT, YNNKEL (reference sequence). The CDR3 bases are TGTGCCAGCAGCCAAATCGGGGAGACCCAGTACTTC. Residues: CASSQIGETQYF.

This chain joins TRBV5-1 and TRBJ2-5; 11 bases align to TRBD2. CDR3 length equals 15 residues. CDR1 is SGHRS and CDR2 is YFSETQ in the germline V gene. The ends lost 4 bases at V and 1 base at J; junction bases unmatched: 3. CDR3 DNA: TGCGCCAGCAGCGCCGGGACTAGCGGCCAAGAGACCCAGTACTTC. It is translated as CASSAGTSGQETQYF.

A note on this clone: One end of the junction varies from germline; a read error may be responsible. CDR3 DNA sequence: TGTGCCAGCACACCCCCCGGGGACTTCAATCATCCCCAGCATTTT. It codes for CASTPPGDFNHPQHF. The V and J genes are TRBV16 and TRBJ1-5, with a possible D match to TRBD1 (5 bases). Germline lookup yields CDR1 KGHSY and CDR2 FQNENV. CDR3 length: 15 amino acids. Combining the CDR3 with reference TRBV16 and TRBJ1-5 gives the whole variable domain GEEVAQTPKHLVRGEGQKAKLYCAPIKGHSYVFWYQQVLKNEFKFLISFQNENVFDETGMPKERFSAKCLPNSPCSLEIQATKLEDSAVYFCASTPPGDFNHPQHFGDGTRLSIL.

The chain is built from TRBV18 and TRBJ2-2; D ambiguous. The CDR3 loop spans 17 amino acids. CDR1 KGHSH and CDR2 LQKENI come from the germline V gene. Between the trimmed V and J ends, which lost 3 bases and 1 base, there was a span of 15 bases. CDR3 DNA sequence: TGTGCCAGCTCACCTACCCCGCTGCAACTGAACACCGGGGAGCTGTTTTTT. Translating gives CASSPTPLQLNTGELFF.

Comment on this clone: Other DNA variants within this sample encode the same CDR3. The chain recombines TRBV5-1 with TRBJ2-5, with TRBD2 matching 8 bases. The germline V gene encodes CDR1 SGHRS and CDR2 YFSETQ. J gave up 5 bases and V 2 bases, and 2 bases lay outside the gene matches. The CDR3 contains 13 residues. The chain's CDR3 is CASSLGGGETQYF. The CDR3 nucleotides are TGCGCCAGCAGCTTAGGCGGGGGGGAGACCCAGTACTTC. The full variable domain, with the rest looked up from reference TRBV5-1 and TRBJ2-5, is KAGVTQTPRYLIKTRGQQVTLSCSPISGHRSVSWYQQTPGQGLQFLFEYFSETQRNKGNFPGRFSGRQFSNSRSEMNVSTLELGDSALYLCASSLGGGETQYFGPGTRLLVL.

CDR3 sequence reads: CASSYNTGQGASEQFF. The CDR3 DNA reads as TGCGCCAGCAGCTATAATACGGGACAGGGGGCGAGTGAGCAGTTCTTC. V is TRBV5-1 and J is TRBJ2-1; TRBD1 aligns across 12 bases. Germline trimming cut 3 bases from V and 9 bases from J; bases unmatched to any gene: 10. Germline CDR1 is SGHRS and CDR2 is YFSETQ. This CDR3 comprises 16 residues.

The chain is built from TRBV4-2 and TRBJ1-1; 8 positions match TRBD1. The V and J ends lost 0 bases and 5 bases, in that order; junction bases with no gene match: 2. CDR3 size: 14 residues. From germline, CDR1 is LGHNA and CDR2 YNFKEQ. CDR3 in DNA: TGTGCCAGCAGCCAAGACAGGGGGCCGACTGAAGCTTTCTTT. This codes for CASSQDRGPTEAFF.

This sequence joins TRBV3-1 (or the pseudogene TRBV3-2) and TRBJ1-4; D is ambiguous. Looked up from germline, CDR1 is LGHDT and CDR2 is YNNKEL (reference sequence). The V and J ends lost 0 bases and 0 bases respectively, with 11 bases between them. The CDR3 is 17 residues long. The CDR3 region has the DNA TGTGCCAGCAGCCAAGATGCGCCCTCTACAACTAATGAAAAACTGTTTTTT. Protein: CASSQDAPSTTNEKLFF.

The gene calls are TRBV19 and TRBJ2-7; 9 positions match TRBD1. V shed 1 base, J shed 3 bases, and the junction held 1 base outside the gene matches. CDR3 length equals 14 residues. In germline, CDR1 is LNHDA, CDR2 SQIVND (reference sequence). The CDR3 spells CASSIGTGVYEQYF. The CDR3 DNA follows: TGTGCCAGTAGTATAGGGACAGGGGTCTACGAGCAGTACTTC.

In this sample, this clone turned up a few times. The chain employs TRBV4-1 and TRBJ2-7, with 7 bases lining up with TRBD2. The CDR3 is made up of 17 amino acids. With V trimmed by 0 bases and J by 0 bases, 8 bases remained unmatched. The germline CDR1 and CDR2 sequences are MGHRA and YSYEKL. The chain's CDR3 is CASSQDPTSAVSYEQYF. The CDR3 DNA reads as TGCGCCAGCAGCCAAGATCCCACTAGCGCCGTCTCCTACGAGCAGTACTTC.

This clone was seen a few times. The genes are TRBV28 and TRBJ2-1, with D possibly TRBD1 on 6 matching bases. V dropped 7 bases and J dropped 2 bases, with 12 bases sitting between them. CDR1 and CDR2 from the germline V gene are MDHEN and SYDVKM. The CDR3 sequence is 14 residues long. Here the CDR3 DNA reads TGTGCCAGCACCTTGCAGGGGACCTACAATGAGCAGTTCTTC. It translates to CASTLQGTYNEQFF. Looking up the rest from reference TRBV28 and TRBJ2-1 gives the full variable domain: DVKVTQSSRYLVKRTGEKVFLECVQDMDHENMFWYRQDPGLGLRLIYFSYDVKMKEKGDIPEGYSVSREKKERFSLILESASTNQTSMYLCASTLQGTYNEQFFGPGTRLTVL.

The chain links TRBV7-9 to TRBJ2-1; 8 bases are a match to TRBD1. The CDR3 contains 15 residues. V dropped 5 bases and J dropped 1; count of bases not matched to a gene: 4. CDR1 SEHNR and CDR2 FQNEAQ come from the germline V gene (reference sequence). The CDR3 DNA reads as TGTGCCAGCAGCCCCCAGGGGGCGTCCTACAATGAGCAGTTCTTC. Translation gives CASSPQGASYNEQFF.

The chain uses TRBV11-2 and TRBJ2-2; perhaps TRBD1 as D (5 bases). Germline V CDR1 and CDR2: SGHAT, FQNNGV. CDR3 length: 16 amino acids. Deletions cut 1 base from V and 0 bases from J, with 9 bases between. The CDR3 here is CASSLGVGANTGELFF. The CDR3 coding sequence is TGTGCCAGCAGCTTAGGGGTAGGGGCGAACACCGGGGAGCTGTTTTTT. Variable domain in full (rest from reference TRBV11-2 and TRBJ2-2): EAGVAQSPRYKIIEKRQSVAFWCNPISGHATLYWYQQILGQGPKLLIQFQNNGVVDDSQLPKDRFSAERLKGVDSTLKIQPAKLEDSAVYLCASSLGVGANTGELFFGEGSRLTVL.

This clone was counted a few times. The chain links TRBV6-1 to TRBJ1-5; D remains ambiguous. The length of the CDR3 is 13 residues. CDR1 and CDR2 from the germline V gene are MNHNS and SASEGT. V lost 2 bases and J lost 5, with 7 bases in between. As DNA, the CDR3 is TGTGCCAGCAGTGAACAACCGGATCAGCCCCAGCATTTT. Amino acids: CASSEQPDQPQHF.

This rearrangement joins TRBV2 to TRBJ1-1; 8 bases are a match to TRBD1. CDR1 is SNHLY, CDR2 FYNNEI, per germline. The CDR3 length is 15 residues. V lost 6 bases, J lost 3 bases, and 9 bases stayed unmatched. The CDR3 DNA follows: TGTGCCAGCAGCCGACAGGGGAATAAGGACACTGAAGCTTTCTTT. Protein product: CASSRQGNKDTEAFF.

The J gene is TRBJ1-1, the V gene TRBV12-3 or TRBV12-4; no clear D gene. CDR3 size: 12 residues. Trimming removed 1 base at V and 8 bases at J, with 8 bases between. This CDR3 is CASSLGGSEAFF. The CDR3 nucleotides are TGTGCCAGCAGTTTAGGCGGGTCAGAAGCTTTCTTT.

CDR3 loop: CASSRARGSYEQYF. Written as DNA, the CDR3 is TGTGCCAGCAGCAGGGCCAGGGGCTCCTACGAGCAGTACTTC. The V gene is TRBV21-1, the J gene TRBJ2-7; the table's TRBD1 call for D was not verified on the DNA. TRBV21-1 is a listed pseudogene. This CDR3 comprises 14 residues.

The chain uses TRBV29-1 and TRBJ1-2; tentatively, D is TRBD1 (5 bases). The CDR3 length is 11 residues. Trimming left V 2 bases short and J 6 bases short, with 7 bases between. Germline CDR1 reads SQVTM; CDR2 reads ANQGSEA. The CDR3 region is CSVERGNGYTF. The CDR3 coding sequence is TGCAGCGTTGAACGGGGGAATGGCTACACCTTC.